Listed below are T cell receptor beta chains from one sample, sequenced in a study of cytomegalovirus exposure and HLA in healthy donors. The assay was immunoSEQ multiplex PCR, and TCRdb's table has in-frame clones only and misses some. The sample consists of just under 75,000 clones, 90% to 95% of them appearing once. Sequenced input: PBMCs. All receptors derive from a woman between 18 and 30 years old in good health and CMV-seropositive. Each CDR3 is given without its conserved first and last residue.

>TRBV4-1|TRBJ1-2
ASSQESRTGYSNYGYT
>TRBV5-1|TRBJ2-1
ASSWGDSFYNEQF
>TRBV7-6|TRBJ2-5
ASSLEGTTQETQY
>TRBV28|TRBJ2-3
ASRALTRLGHTDTQY
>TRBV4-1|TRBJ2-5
ASRPIGTTQETQY
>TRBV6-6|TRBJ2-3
ASRKRGGLDTDTQY
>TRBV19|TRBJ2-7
ASSRGQGAHSSSYEQY
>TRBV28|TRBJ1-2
ASSLDTDNNYGYT
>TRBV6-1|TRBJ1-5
ASSEALPVSNQPQH
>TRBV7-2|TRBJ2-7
ASSPGLGTYEQY
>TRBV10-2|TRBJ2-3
ASSVTGASTDTQY
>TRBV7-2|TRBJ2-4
ASSQGHQLAKNIQY